These 20 T cell receptor beta chains share one sample of origin, sequenced in a study of blood T cell repertoires in COVID-19. Repertoires were generated with immunoSEQ multiplex PCR, while TCRdb's copy carries only in-frame clones and drops some. The table lists around 280,000 clones, around four fifths of them singletons, with around 4% in the top ten. Specimen: peripheral blood. Source of these receptors: a woman between 45 and 60 years old with active or convalescent COVID-19.

This sequence joins TRBV5-1 and TRBJ2-3, with 9 bases fitting TRBD1. J gave up 3 bases and V 4 bases, and 6 bases lay outside the gene matches. The CDR3 is 15 amino acids. Germline CDR1 reads SGHRS; CDR2 reads YFSETQ. The chain's CDR3 is CASSTGGLWTDTQYF. The CDR3 DNA is TGCGCCAGCAGCACAGGGGGCCTCTGGACAGATACGCAGTATTTT.

This clone was observed once. V and J are TRBV5-4 and TRBJ2-1, with TRBD2 identical over 8 bases. Germline V gene data show CDR1 as SGHNT and CDR2 as YYREEE (reference sequence). Trimming at V came to 1 base and at J to 4 bases, leaving 4 bases not matched to a gene. This CDR3 contains 15 residues. The CDR3 here is CASSLNSGSYNEQFF. The CDR3, as DNA: TGTGCCAGCAGCTTGAACAGCGGGAGTTACAATGAGCAGTTCTTC.

The chain employs TRBV2 and TRBJ2-1; D is possibly TRBD2 (6 bases). This CDR3 region has 15 residues. Looked up from germline, CDR1 is SNHLY and CDR2 is FYNNEI. With 5 bases removed from V and 6 bases from J, the gap between germline ends came to 17 bases. The CDR3 nucleotides are TGTGCCAGCAGTCCGAACGCCGGGAGTCTCAATGAGCAGTTCTTC. It codes for CASSPNAGSLNEQFF. Complete variable domain (other parts from reference TRBV2 and TRBJ2-1): EPEVTQTPSHQVTQMGQEVILRCVPISNHLYFYWYRQILGQKVEFLVSFYNNEISEKSEIFDDQFSVERPDGSNFTLKIRSTKLEDSAMYFCASSPNAGSLNEQFFGPGTRLTVL.

The rearrangement joins TRBV19 to TRBJ2-2; tentative D call: TRBD2 (8 bases). This CDR3 region has 16 residues. Trimming cost V 2 bases and J 7 bases, with 17 bases left between them. CDR1 and CDR2 (germline): LNHDA, SQIVND (reference sequence). CDR3 amino acids: CASSIRGREEVGELFF. The CDR3 bases are TGTGCCAGTAGTATAAGGGGGCGGGAGGAGGTCGGGGAGCTGTTTTTT. Full variable domain (outside the CDR3, taken from reference TRBV19 and TRBJ2-2): DGGITQSPKYLFRKEGQNVTLSCEQNLNHDAMYWYRQDPGQGLRLIYYSQIVNDFQKGDIAEGYSVSREKKESFPLTVTSAQKNPTAFYLCASSIRGREEVGELFFGEGSRLTVL.

The rearrangement links TRBV9 to TRBJ1-3; D is possibly TRBD1 (6 bases). V lost 2 bases, J lost 1 base, and 7 bases lay in between. The CDR3 covers 14 residues. CDR1 SGDLS and CDR2 YYNGEE come from the germline V gene. The CDR3 loop is CASSVTGSGNTIYF. In DNA, the CDR3 is TGTGCCAGCAGCGTTACAGGGTCTGGAAACACCATATATTTT.

V and J are TRBV4-2 and TRBJ1-6, with 11 bases fitting TRBD1. This CDR3 region has 17 residues. The junction had 7 bases not matched to a gene; V was cut back by 0 bases and J by 9 bases. Germline V gene sequence: CDR1 LGHNA, CDR2 YNFKEQ. CDR3 DNA: TGTGCCAGCAGCCAAGAGCGGACAGGGGGCATAGGTTCACCCCTCCACTTT. The encoded protein is CASSQERTGGIGSPLHF.

As regards this clone: The sample carries other DNA sequences with the same CDR3. The rearrangement joins TRBV29-1 to TRBJ1-2; D possibly corresponds to TRBD1 (5 bases). This CDR3 is built from 13 residues. Trimming removed 1 base at V and 4 bases at J, with 10 bases between. Looked up from germline, CDR1 is SQVTM and CDR2 is ANQGSEA. The CDR3 spells CSVEVGAGYGYTF. The CDR3 bases are TGCAGCGTTGAAGTAGGGGCCGGCTATGGCTACACCTTC.

This clone was detected once. The CDR3 coding sequence is TGTGCCAGCAACACACCGGCCAGGGCTAACGGCTACACCTTC. This sequence encodes CASNTPARANGYTF. This sequence joins TRBV28 and TRBJ1-2; D is possibly TRBD1 (5 bases). The CDR3 spans 14 residues. Germline-derived CDR1 and CDR2 are MDHEN and SYDVKM. The V end was cut by 7 bases, the J end by 8 bases, with 20 bases between.

This clone came up a few times. The chain links TRBV2 to TRBJ2-1; D remains ambiguous. The CDR3 consists of 13 residues. Germline V gene sequence: CDR1 SNHLY, CDR2 FYNNEI. V shed 7 bases and J shed 0 bases, with 7 bases lying between them. Written as DNA, the CDR3 is TGTGCCAGCACTCGGAGCTCCTACAATGAGCAGTTCTTC. Amino acids: CASTRSSYNEQFF.

This clone was recorded a few times. This chain joins TRBV24-1 and TRBJ1-2, with D tentatively TRBD1 (5 bases). Trimming left V 3 bases short and J 4 bases short, with 11 bases between. Germline lookup yields CDR1 KGHDR and CDR2 SFDVKD. The length of the CDR3 is 14 residues. The CDR3 here is CATSDAGRPYGYTF. DNA of the CDR3: TGTGCCACCAGTGATGCGGGACGGCCCTATGGCTACACCTTC.

This chain links TRBV3-1 (or the pseudogene TRBV3-2) with TRBJ2-2; TRBD2 agrees at 7 bases. V shed 6 bases and J 1 base; nucleotides not matched to a gene: 11. CDR1 and CDR2 from the germline V gene are LGHDT and YNNKEL (reference sequence). This CDR3 is 17 amino acids long. The CDR3 region has the DNA TGTGCCAGCAGACCGACTAGCACCCAAAAGAACACCGGGGAGCTGTTTTTT. It yields the protein CASRPTSTQKNTGELFF.

CDR3 loop: CASSGAGGNQPQHF. Written as DNA, the CDR3 is TGTGCCAGCAGTGGGGCAGGGGGCAATCAGCCCCAGCATTTT. This chain uses TRBV25-1 with TRBJ1-5; D might be TRBD1 (6 bases). Germline CDR1 MGHDK, CDR2 SYGVNS. The CDR3 is made up of 14 amino acids. Deletions cut 4 bases from V and 2 bases from J, with 9 bases between.

The chain has TRBV2 and TRBJ2-1; D is perhaps TRBD1 (5 bases). Germline CDR1 reads SNHLY; CDR2 reads FYNNEI. The ends were cut back, 4 bases at V and 3 bases at J, with 7 bases in the middle. This CDR3 region has 13 residues. CDR3 DNA: TGTGCCAGCAGTGGCCAGGGCTACAATGAGCAGTTCTTC. This encodes CASSGQGYNEQFF.

V gene TRBV12-3 or TRBV12-4 combines with J gene TRBJ2-3; D is unresolved. V was pared by 2 bases and J by 4 bases, with 7 bases between. The CDR3 runs 13 residues. For the CDR3, the DNA is TGTGCCAGCAGTTTACTTGGGCCAGATACGCAGTATTTT. Its translation is CASSLLGPDTQYF.

This chain joins TRBV7-2 and TRBJ1-1; 8 nucleotides line up with TRBD1. The CDR3 contains 13 residues. Germline CDR1 is SGHTA and CDR2 is FQGNSA. V lost 6 bases, J lost 4 bases, and 4 bases stayed unmatched. CDR3 coding DNA: TGTGCCAGCAGTTTCACAGGGGGCACTGAAGCTTTCTTT. Translated: CASSFTGGTEAFF.

V usage is TRBV6-1 and J usage is TRBJ1-5; 7 bases fit TRBD1. With 8 bases clipped from V and 0 bases from J, the junction kept 10 bases outside the gene matches. From germline, CDR1 is MNHNS and CDR2 SASEGT. The CDR3 has 16 amino acids. The CDR3 DNA follows: TGTGCCAGCGGAGAAGCCTGGACAGGTAGCAATCAGCCCCAGCATTTT. It encodes CASGEAWTGSNQPQHF.

This clone was detected many times. CDR3: CASSILGPLQGSTDTQYF. In DNA form, the CDR3 reads TGTGCCAGTAGTATTTTGGGGCCGCTACAGGGCAGCACAGATACGCAGTATTTT. The chain is built from TRBV19 and TRBJ2-3; possible D gene TRBD1, 6 bases. Deletions cut 3 bases from V and 0 bases from J, with 19 bases between. From germline, CDR1 is LNHDA and CDR2 SQIVND (reference sequence). The CDR3 spans 18 residues.

The rearrangement links TRBV29-1 to TRBJ2-3, with 13 nucleotides matching TRBD2. The CDR3 consists of 18 residues. V was clipped by 1 base and J by 2 bases; unmatched bases: 9. From germline, CDR1 is SQVTM and CDR2 ANQGSEA. The CDR3 protein is CSVEGRGLAGLHTDTQYF. The CDR3 region has the DNA TGCAGCGTTGAAGGTCGGGGACTAGCGGGGTTACACACAGATACGCAGTATTTT.

This chain joins TRBV16 and TRBJ1-2; weak D call: TRBD1 (5 bases). CDR1 KGHSY and CDR2 FQNENV come from the germline V gene. The V gene lost 5 bases and the J gene lost 7 bases, with 17 bases spanning the gap. This CDR3 comprises 14 residues. The CDR3 bases are TGTGCCAGCAGCAGATCGGCCAGGGATGTTGGCTACACCTTC. Encoded protein: CASSRSARDVGYTF.

This sequence joins TRBV7-9 and TRBJ2-1; tentative D call: TRBD2 (6 bases). Germline V lookup: CDR1 SEHNR, CDR2 FQNEAQ (reference sequence). The CDR3 runs 15 residues. The V end was cut by 3 bases, the J end by 3 bases, with 12 bases between. The CDR3 DNA reads TGTGCCAGCAGCTTTAAGCGGAGGGTCTACAATGAGCAGTTCTTC. This encodes CASSFKRRVYNEQFF.